This is a list of T cell receptor beta chains from one sample in a study of T cell repertoires in cytomegalovirus infection. TCRdb called the reads again in MiXCR, with one record for every CDR3 protein. The table lists roughly 730,000 distinct CDR3 sequences, around 30% of them singletons. These receptors are not linked to any known antigen. Sequencing was performed on cultured PBMCs, taken from culture after CMV antigen stimulation. The receptors were gathered from a human donor in good health (CMV status not recorded). Some clones in this sample may be carry-over from other donors' samples. Both conserved end residues are part of each CDR3. The D gene is left open where the match is weak. Clone size is stated in some rows and not others, as once, few, many or a class when expanded.

TGTGCCAGTAGCCCGATAGGCGAAAACGGCTACACCTTC	CASSPIGENGYTF	NA	TRBJ1-2	TRBV19	few
TGTGCCAGCAGCGCCAAATGGGGAGCGGTGGCGGGCCCTCACTACAATGAGCAGTTCTTC	CASSAKWGAVAGPHYNEQFF	NA	TRBJ2-1	TRBV7-8	many
TGTGCCAGCAGTTTTGCATTCAGCGGTGAGAGCGAGCAGTACTTC	CASSFAFSGESEQYF	NA	TRBJ2-7	TRBV27	few
TGTGCCAGTAGTATTCGGCAGATTAACACCGGGGAGCTGTTTTTT	CASSIRQINTGELFF	NA	TRBJ2-2	TRBV19	few
TGCGCCAGCAGCCAAGTCTCGGTCGTCAATGAGCAGTTCTTC	CASSQVSVVNEQFF	NA	TRBJ2-1	TRBV4-1	few
TGTGCCAGCAGTGGCCAGCAGAACACCGGGGAGCTGTTTTTT	CASSGQQNTGELFF	NA	TRBJ2-2	TRBV6-1	NA
TGTGCCACCAGCAGAGGTGGGGTCGGGGAGCTGTTTTTT	CATSRGGVGELFF	NA	TRBJ2-2	TRBV15	NA
TGTGCCAGCAGCTACGGGGGGGCCGCCTACAATGAGCAGTTCTTC	CASSYGGAAYNEQFF	TRBD2	TRBJ2-1	TRBV6-2/TRBV6-3	NA
TGTGCCAGCAGCGTCTACTCTGAAGCTTTCTTT	CASSVYSEAFF	NA	TRBJ1-1	TRBV7-2	many
TGCGCCAGCAGCCAGGATTCCAGGGTCAGGGGGGCTTTCTTT	CASSQDSRVRGAFF	TRBD1	TRBJ1-1	TRBV4-3	once
TGTGCCAGCAGCTCAAAAACAGATACGCAGTATTTT	CASSSKTDTQYF	NA	TRBJ2-3	TRBV7-2	few
TGTGCCAGCTCAACAAGCGGGGCGGAGACCCAGTACTTC	CASSTSGAETQYF	TRBD2	TRBJ2-5	TRBV18	NA
TGTGCCAGCTCACCCGCCACAGATAGCAATCAGCCCCAGCATTTT	CASSPATDSNQPQHF	NA	TRBJ1-5	TRBV18	NA
TGTGCCAGTAGGACCACAGGAGGCTCTGGAAACACCATATATTTT	CASRTTGGSGNTIYF	NA	TRBJ1-3	TRBV19	few
TGCAGTGCTAGAGCGCCAGGACAGGGGGCTTCCGGGGCCAACGTCCTGACTTTC	CSARAPGQGASGANVLTF	TRBD1	TRBJ2-6	TRBV20-1	NA
TGTGCCAGCAGCTTAGTTATCTCGCCCTATGGCTACACCTTC	CASSLVISPYGYTF	NA	TRBJ1-2	TRBV11-2	NA
TGCGCCAGCACCAAAACGGGACAGGGGAGTGGAGAGACCCAGTACTTC	CASTKTGQGSGETQYF	TRBD1	TRBJ2-5	TRBV5-1	NA
TGTGCCAGCAGCTTAGACCAGGGCGTCCACAATGAGCAGTTCTTC	CASSLDQGVHNEQFF	NA	TRBJ2-1	TRBV11-3	NA
TGCAGCGTTGATCTTCAACGCACAGATACGCAGTATTTT	CSVDLQRTDTQYF	NA	TRBJ2-3	TRBV29-1	NA
TGTGCCAGCAGCCCCCTACGGAGGACACAAGAGACCCAGTACTTC	CASSPLRRTQETQYF	NA	TRBJ2-5	TRBV7-6	NA
TGTGCCAGCAGCCAAAGGGGGGGTGGGAACACTGAAGCTTTCTTT	CASSQRGGGNTEAFF	NA	TRBJ1-1	TRBV27	NA
TGCGCCAGCAGTCAATCCGCACCGGGAAGGAACACCGGGGAGCTGTTTTTT	CASSQSAPGRNTGELFF	NA	TRBJ2-2	TRBV23-1	NA
TGTGCCAGTAGGGACTATTTGAGGGGATCCTACAATGAGCAGTTCTTC	CASRDYLRGSYNEQFF	NA	TRBJ2-1	TRBV19	NA
TGTGCCAGCAGCTTAGACCCAGCGGGGGGGCCGTCCTACGAGCAGTACTTC	CASSLDPAGGPSYEQYF	TRBD2	TRBJ2-7	TRBV7-2	many